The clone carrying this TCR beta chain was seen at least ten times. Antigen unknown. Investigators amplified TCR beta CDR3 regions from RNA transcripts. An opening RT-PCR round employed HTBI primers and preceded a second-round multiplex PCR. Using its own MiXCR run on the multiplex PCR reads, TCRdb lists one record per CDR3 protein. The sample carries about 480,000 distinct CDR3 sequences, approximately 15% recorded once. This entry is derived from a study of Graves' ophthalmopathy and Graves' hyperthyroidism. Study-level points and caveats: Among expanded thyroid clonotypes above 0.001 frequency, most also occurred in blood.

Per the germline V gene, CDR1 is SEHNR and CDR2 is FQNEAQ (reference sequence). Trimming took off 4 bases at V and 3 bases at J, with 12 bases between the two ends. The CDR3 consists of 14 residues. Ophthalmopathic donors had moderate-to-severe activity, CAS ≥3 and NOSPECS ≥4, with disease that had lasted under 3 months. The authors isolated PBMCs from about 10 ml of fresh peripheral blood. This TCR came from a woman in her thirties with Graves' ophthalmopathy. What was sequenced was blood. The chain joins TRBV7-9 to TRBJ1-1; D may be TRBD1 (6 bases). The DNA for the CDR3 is TGTGCCAGCAGCTCCACGGAGGGGGACACTGAAGCTTTCTTT. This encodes CASSSTEGDTEAFF.